Listed below are T cell receptor beta chains from one sample, sequenced in a study of T cells after yellow fever vaccination. Via MiXCR, TCRdb re-called the 5' RACE reads, giving one row per CDR3 protein. The data contain some 120,000 distinct CDR3 sequences, roughly 15% of them singletons. Sequencing was performed on CD8+ T cells sorted from PBMCs, taken 5 days after the yellow fever booster vaccination. Every receptor here comes from a man aged 18 to 35 who received the YFV17D yellow fever vaccine. Each CDR3 is given with its conserved first and last residue.

TRBJ2-5 | TRBV7-9 | CASSLLSLTEETQYF
TRBJ2-1 | TRBV6-2/TRBV6-3 | CASSSLTSGGAVGQFF
TRBJ1-5 | TRBV28 | CASNPSGWGNSKPQHF
TRBJ2-1 | TRBV5-5 | CASSFNSGGYYNEQFF
TRBJ2-4 | TRBV7-9 | CASSSNLAGKNIQYF
TRBJ2-3 | TRBV30 | CAWSVPTDTQYF
TRBJ2-3 | TRBV5-4 | CASSFGEYTDTQYF
TRBJ2-3 | TRBV7-9 | CASSSELAAIDTQYF
TRBJ2-2 | TRBV7-6 | CASSFPRQGRDTGELFF
TRBJ2-7 | TRBV10-3 | CAISDSGQGLSYEQYF
TRBJ1-5 | TRBV20-1 | CSASPDRAVGQPQHF
TRBJ2-7 | TRBV20-1 | CSASATAAPYEQYF
TRBJ2-1 | TRBV19 | CASSIQDSGGLDNEQFF
TRBJ2-1 | TRBV3-1 | CASSSRESSYNEQFF
TRBJ2-1 | TRBV12-3/TRBV12-4 | CASSSSGGVTYNEQFF
TRBJ2-5 | TRBV7-9 | CASSPTPMSQETQYF
TRBJ2-3 | TRBV5-1 | CASSLYTGGATDTQYF
TRBJ1-1 | TRBV19 | CASSIPASRRNTEAFF
TRBJ2-3 | TRBV5-1 | CATTNRGAITDTQYF
TRBJ2-7 | TRBV30 | CAWSGSGSSYEQYF
TRBJ1-4 | TRBV11-2 | CASSSILGTNEKLFF
TRBJ2-1 | TRBV12-3/TRBV12-4 | CASSFSWTHNEQFF
TRBJ2-6 | TRBV12-3/TRBV12-4 | CASSLADSGANVLTF
TRBJ2-2 | TRBV7-3 | CASSLYKNRVNTGELFF
TRBJ2-1 | TRBV6-1 | CASSEVGDRGSYNEQFF
TRBJ2-1 | TRBV2 | CASSAGTSGYNEQFF
TRBJ2-1 | TRBV4-1 | CASSQVLHEQFF
TRBJ2-5 | TRBV6-2/TRBV6-3 | CAGGTSGLETQYF
TRBJ2-4 | TRBV9 | CASSGRQAKNIQYF
TRBJ2-7 | TRBV7-9 | CASSGSWGGPANYEQYF
TRBJ1-1 | TRBV6-5 | CASSYGVIDTEAFF
TRBJ1-1 | TRBV29-1 | CSAQTANTEAFF
TRBJ2-7 | TRBV10-3 | CAISADAERDYEQYF
TRBJ2-1 | TRBV21-1 | CASIMGSGASYNEQFF
TRBJ2-1 | TRBV19 | CASTYGTGMGNEQFF
TRBJ1-2 | TRBV30 | CAWSLSAYGYTF
TRBJ1-5 | TRBV4-3 | CASSQGIVSQPQHF
TRBJ1-6 | TRBV9 | CASSVDSASRPLHF
TRBJ2-5 | TRBV27 | CASSPGQAWQETQYF
TRBJ2-2 | TRBV7-3 | CASSPRNRQGNTGELFF
TRBJ1-2 | TRBV25-1 | CASSGGLGDGYTF
TRBJ1-1 | TRBV29-1 | CSVEYGITEAFF
TRBJ1-2 | TRBV4-1 | CASSRPNQGDGYTF
TRBJ2-1 | TRBV7-9 | CASSLDNEQFF
TRBJ2-1 | TRBV2 | CTSRGGSYNEQFF
TRBJ2-5 | TRBV25-1 | CASSEYGSGETQYF